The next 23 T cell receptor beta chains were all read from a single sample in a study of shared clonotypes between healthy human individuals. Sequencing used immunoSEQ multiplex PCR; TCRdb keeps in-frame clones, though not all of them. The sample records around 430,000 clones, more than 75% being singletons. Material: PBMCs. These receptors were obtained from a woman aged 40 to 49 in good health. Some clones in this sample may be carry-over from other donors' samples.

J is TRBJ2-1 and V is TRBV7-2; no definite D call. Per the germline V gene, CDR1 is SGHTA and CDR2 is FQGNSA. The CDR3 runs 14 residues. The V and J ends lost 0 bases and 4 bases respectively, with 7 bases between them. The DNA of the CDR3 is TGTGCCAGCAGCTTAGCGCAACAGTACAATGAGCAGTTCTTC. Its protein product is CASSLAQQYNEQFF. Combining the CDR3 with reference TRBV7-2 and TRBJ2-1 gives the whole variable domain GAGVSQSPSNKVTEKGKDVELRCDPISGHTALYWYRQSLGQGLEFLIYFQGNSAPDKSGLPSDRFSAERTGGSVSTLTIQRTQQEDSAVYLCASSLAQQYNEQFFGPGTRLTVL.

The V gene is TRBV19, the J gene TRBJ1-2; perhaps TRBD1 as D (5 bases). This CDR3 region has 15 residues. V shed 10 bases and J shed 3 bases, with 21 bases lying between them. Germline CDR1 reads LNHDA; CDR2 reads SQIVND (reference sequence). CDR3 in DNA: TGTGCCACCCAGCATCCAGGGTCTAAGGACTATGGCTACACCTTC. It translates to CATQHPGSKDYGYTF.

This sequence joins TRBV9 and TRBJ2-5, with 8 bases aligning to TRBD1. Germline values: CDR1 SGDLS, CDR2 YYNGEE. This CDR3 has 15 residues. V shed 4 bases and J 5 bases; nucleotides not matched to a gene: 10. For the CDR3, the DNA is TGTGCCAGCAGCTCTCAGGGGGCGCGACGGGAGACCCAGTACTTC. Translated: CASSSQGARRETQYF.

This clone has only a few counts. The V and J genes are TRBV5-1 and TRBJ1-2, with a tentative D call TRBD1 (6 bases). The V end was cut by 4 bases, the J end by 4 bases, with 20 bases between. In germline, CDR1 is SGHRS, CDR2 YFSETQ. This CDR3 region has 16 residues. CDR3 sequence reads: CASSLTLRDTTYGYTF. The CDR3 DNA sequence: TGCGCCAGCAGCCTCACCCTCCGGGACACCACCTATGGCTACACCTTC.

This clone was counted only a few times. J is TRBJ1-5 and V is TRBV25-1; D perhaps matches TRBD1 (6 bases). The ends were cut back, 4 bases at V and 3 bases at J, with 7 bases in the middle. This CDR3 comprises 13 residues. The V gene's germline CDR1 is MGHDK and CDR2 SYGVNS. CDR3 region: CASSAGDNQPQHF. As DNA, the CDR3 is TGTGCCAGCAGTGCAGGGGACAATCAGCCCCAGCATTTT.

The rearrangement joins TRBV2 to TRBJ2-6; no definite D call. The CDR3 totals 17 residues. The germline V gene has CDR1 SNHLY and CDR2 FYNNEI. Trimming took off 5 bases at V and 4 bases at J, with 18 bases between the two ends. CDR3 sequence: CASSTLPSKAGANVLTF. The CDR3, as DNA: TGTGCCAGCAGTACCCTTCCTTCTAAGGCGGGGGCCAACGTCCTGACTTTC.

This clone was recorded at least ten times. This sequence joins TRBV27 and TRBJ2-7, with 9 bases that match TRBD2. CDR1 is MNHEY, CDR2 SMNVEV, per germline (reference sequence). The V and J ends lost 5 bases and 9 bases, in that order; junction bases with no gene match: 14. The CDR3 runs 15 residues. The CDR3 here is CASSTGTSFSVWQYF. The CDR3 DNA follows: TGTGCCAGCAGTACCGGGACTAGCTTTTCGGTTTGGCAGTACTTC.

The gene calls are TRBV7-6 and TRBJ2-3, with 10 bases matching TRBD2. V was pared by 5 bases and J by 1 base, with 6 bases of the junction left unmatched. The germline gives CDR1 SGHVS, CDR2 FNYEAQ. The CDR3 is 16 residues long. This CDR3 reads CASSPTGTSGTDTQYF. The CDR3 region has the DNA TGTGCCAGCAGCCCGACCGGGACTAGCGGCACAGATACGCAGTATTTT.

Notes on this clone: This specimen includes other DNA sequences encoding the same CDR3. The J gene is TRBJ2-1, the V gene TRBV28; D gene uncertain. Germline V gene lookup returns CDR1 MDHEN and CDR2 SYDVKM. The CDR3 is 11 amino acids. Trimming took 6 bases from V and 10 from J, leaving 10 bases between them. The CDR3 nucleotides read TGTGCCAGCAGCCTGTGGCGGGAGCAGTTCTTC. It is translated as CASSLWREQFF.

CDR3 sequence: CASKKSAGGSYEQYF. CDR3 DNA sequence: TGTGCCAGTAAAAAATCCGCGGGAGGCTCCTACGAGCAGTACTTC. The chain carries TRBV6-1 and TRBJ2-7; the match to TRBD2 covers 8 bases. V shed 9 bases, J shed 0 bases, and the junction held 10 bases outside the gene matches. The V gene's germline CDR1 is MNHNS and CDR2 SASEGT. The CDR3 spans 15 residues.

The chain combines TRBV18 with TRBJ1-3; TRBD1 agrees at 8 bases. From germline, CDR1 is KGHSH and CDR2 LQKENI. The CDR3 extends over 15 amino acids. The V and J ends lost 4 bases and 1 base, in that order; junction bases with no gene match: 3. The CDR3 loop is CASSQDRGSGNTIYF. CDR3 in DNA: TGTGCCAGCTCACAAGACAGGGGTTCTGGAAACACCATATATTTT. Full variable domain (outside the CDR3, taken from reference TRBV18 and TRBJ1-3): NAGVMQNPRHLVRRRGQEARLRCSPMKGHSHVYWYRQLPEEGLKFMVYLQKENIIDESGMPKERFSAEFPKEGPSILRIQQVVRGDSAAYFCASSQDRGSGNTIYFGEGSWLTVV.

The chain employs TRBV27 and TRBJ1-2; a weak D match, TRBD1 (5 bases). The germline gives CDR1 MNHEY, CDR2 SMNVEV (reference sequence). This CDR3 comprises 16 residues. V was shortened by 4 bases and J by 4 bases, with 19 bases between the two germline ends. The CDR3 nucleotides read TGTGCCAGCAGTTACCTTAATAGGGGCCAGCTCTATGGCTACACCTTC. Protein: CASSYLNRGQLYGYTF.

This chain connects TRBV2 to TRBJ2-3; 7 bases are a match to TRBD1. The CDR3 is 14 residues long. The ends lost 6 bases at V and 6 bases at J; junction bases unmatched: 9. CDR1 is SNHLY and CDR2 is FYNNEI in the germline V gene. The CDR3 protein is CASSQTGTLDTQYF. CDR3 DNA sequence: TGTGCCAGCAGCCAGACAGGGACCCTGGATACGCAGTATTTT.

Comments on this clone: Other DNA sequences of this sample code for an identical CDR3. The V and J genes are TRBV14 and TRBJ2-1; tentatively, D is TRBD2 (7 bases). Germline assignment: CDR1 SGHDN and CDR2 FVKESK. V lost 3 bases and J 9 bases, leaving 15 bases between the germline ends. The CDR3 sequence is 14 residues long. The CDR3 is CASSQGGGRGEQFF. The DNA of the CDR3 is TGTGCCAGCAGCCAGGGAGGGGGGAGAGGTGAGCAGTTCTTC. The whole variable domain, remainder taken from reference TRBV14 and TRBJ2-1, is EAGVTQFPSHSVIEKGQTVTLRCDPISGHDNLYWYRRVMGKEIKFLLHFVKESKQDESGMPNNRFLAERTGGTYSTLKVQPAELEDSGVYFCASSQGGGRGEQFFGPGTRLTVL.

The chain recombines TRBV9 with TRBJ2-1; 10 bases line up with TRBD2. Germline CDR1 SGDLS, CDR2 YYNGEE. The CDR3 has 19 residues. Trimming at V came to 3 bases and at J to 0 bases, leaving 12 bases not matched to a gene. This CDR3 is CASSARDGLADLSYNEQFF. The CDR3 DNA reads TGTGCCAGCAGCGCCCGGGACGGACTAGCGGACCTCTCCTACAATGAGCAGTTCTTC.

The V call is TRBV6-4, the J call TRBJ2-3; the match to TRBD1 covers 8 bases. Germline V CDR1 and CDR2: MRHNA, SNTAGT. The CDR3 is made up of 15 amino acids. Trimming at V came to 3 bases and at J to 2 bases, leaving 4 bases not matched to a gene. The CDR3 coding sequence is TGTGCCAGCAGTGAAGACAGGGGTGCCACAGATACGCAGTATTTT. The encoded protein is CASSEDRGATDTQYF.

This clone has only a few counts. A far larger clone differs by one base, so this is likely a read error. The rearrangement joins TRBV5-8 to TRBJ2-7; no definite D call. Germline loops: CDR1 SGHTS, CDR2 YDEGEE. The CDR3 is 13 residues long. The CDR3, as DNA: TGTGCCCGCAGCCCGACCCGTTGGACCGAGCAGTACTTC. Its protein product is CARSPTRWTEQYF.

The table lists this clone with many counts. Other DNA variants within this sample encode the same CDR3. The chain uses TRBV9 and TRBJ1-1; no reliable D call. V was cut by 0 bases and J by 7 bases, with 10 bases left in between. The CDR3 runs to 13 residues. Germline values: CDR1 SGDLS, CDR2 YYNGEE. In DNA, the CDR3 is TGTGCCAGCAGCGTAGGCGTGGGAAGTGAAGCTTTCTTT. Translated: CASSVGVGSEAFF.

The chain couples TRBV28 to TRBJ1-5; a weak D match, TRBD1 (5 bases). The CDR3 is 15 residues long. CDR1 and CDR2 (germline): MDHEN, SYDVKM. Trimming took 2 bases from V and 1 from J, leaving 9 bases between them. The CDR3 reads CASSLQGESNQPQHF. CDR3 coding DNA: TGTGCCAGCAGTTTACAGGGAGAAAGCAATCAGCCCCAGCATTTT.

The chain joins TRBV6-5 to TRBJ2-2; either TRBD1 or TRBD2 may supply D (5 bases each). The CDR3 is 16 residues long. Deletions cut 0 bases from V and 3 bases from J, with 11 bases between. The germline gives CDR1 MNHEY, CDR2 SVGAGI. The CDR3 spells CASSYSTGRDTGELFF. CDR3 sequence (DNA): TGTGCCAGCAGTTACTCGACGGGACGAGACACCGGGGAGCTGTTTTTT.

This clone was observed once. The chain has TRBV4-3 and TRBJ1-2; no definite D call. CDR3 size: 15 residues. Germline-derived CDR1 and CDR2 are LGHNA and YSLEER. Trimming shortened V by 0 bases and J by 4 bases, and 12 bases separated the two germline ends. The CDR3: CASSQEPFTSYGYTF. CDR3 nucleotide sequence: TGCGCCAGCAGCCAAGAGCCATTTACGTCCTATGGCTACACCTTC.

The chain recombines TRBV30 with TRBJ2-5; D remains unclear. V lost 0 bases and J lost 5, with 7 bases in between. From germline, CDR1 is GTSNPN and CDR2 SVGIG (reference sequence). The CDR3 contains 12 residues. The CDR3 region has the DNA TGTGCCTGGAGTGTATCACGGGAGACCCAGTACTTC. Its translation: CAWSVSRETQYF.

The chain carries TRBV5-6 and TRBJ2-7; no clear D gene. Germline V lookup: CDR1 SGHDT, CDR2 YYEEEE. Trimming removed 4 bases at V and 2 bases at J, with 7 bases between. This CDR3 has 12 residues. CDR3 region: CASSGLTYEQYF. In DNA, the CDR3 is TGTGCCAGCAGCGGCCTAACCTACGAGCAGTACTTC.